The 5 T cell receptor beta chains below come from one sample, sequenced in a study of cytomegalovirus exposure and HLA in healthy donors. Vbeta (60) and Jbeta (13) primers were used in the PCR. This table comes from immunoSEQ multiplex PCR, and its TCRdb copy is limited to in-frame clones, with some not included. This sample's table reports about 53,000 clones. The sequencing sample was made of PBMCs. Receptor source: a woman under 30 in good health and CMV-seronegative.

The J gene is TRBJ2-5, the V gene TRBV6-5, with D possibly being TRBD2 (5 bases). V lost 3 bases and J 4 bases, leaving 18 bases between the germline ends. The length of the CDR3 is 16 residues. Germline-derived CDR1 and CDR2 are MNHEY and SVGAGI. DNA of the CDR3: TGTGCCAGCAGTTATTACGTCGTGAGTGGGAGAGAGACCCAGTACTTC. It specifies CASSYYVVSGRETQYF.

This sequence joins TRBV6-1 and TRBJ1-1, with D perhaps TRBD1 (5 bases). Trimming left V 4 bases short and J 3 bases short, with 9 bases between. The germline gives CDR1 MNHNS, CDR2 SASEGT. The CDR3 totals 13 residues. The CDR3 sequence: CASSVTGHTEAFF. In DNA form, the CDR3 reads TGTGCCAGCAGTGTAACAGGACACACTGAAGCTTTCTTT.

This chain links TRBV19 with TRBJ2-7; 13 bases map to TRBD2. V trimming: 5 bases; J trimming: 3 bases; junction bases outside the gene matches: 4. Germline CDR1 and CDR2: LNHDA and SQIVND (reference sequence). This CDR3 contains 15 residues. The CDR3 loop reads CASSGGLAGIYEQYF. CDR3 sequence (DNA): TGTGCCAGTAGTGGGGGACTAGCGGGAATCTACGAGCAGTACTTC.

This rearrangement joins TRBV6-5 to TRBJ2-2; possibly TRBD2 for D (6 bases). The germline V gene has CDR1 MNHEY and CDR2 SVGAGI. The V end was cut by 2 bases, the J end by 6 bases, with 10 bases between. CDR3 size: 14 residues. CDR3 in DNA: TGTGCCAGCAGTTACGGGGGGTCGTCCGGGGAGCTGTTTTTT. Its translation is CASSYGGSSGELFF.

The CDR3 nucleotides are TGTGCCAGCTCACCAATGGCCTCTGGGGCCAACGTCCTGACTTTC. Translation gives CASSPMASGANVLTF. This sequence joins TRBV18 and TRBJ2-6; D is ambiguous. The CDR3 totals 15 residues. V gave up 2 bases and J gave up 0 bases, with 5 bases separating them. Germline V gives CDR1 KGHSH, CDR2 LQKENI.